This paragraph reports one T cell receptor (beta chain). This sample stems from a study of shared clonotypes between healthy human individuals. Deep was the level at which the assay was run. TCRdb keeps only in-frame clones here, not all; method: immunoSEQ multiplex PCR. This sample yields about 490,000 clones, of which around 80% are seen a single time; 10% to 15% belongs to the top ten. The CDR3 is made up of 14 amino acids. V gave up 2 bases and J gave up 4 bases, with 8 bases separating them. CDR1 and CDR2 (germline): MDHEN, SYDVKM. Sequencing was performed on PBMCs. The rearrangement uses TRBV28 and TRBJ1-4, with D uncertain. The origin of this receptor is a woman between 40 and 55 years old in good health. Some clones in this sample may be carry-over from other donors' samples. The CDR3 DNA follows: TGTGCCAGCAGTTTAATCGGTGGTAATGAAAAACTGTTTTTT. This codes for CASSLIGGNEKLFF. The full variable domain, with the rest looked up from reference TRBV28 and TRBJ1-4, is DVKVTQSSRYLVKRTGEKVFLECVQDMDHENMFWYRQDPGLGLRLIYFSYDVKMKEKGDIPEGYSVSREKKERFSLILESASTNQTSMYLCASSLIGGNEKLFFGSGTQLSVL.